This entry describes one TCR beta chain. Being one base from a much bigger clone, this may be a read error. Lacking the conserved final phenylalanine or tryptophan, this CDR3 likely reflects a read error. Per the germline V gene, CDR1 is SGHRS and CDR2 is YFSETQ. This CDR3 contains 16 residues. V dropped 1 base and J dropped 5; count of bases not matched to a gene: 7. These data are taken from a study of CD8+CD57+ T cells in acquired aplastic anemia. Genomic DNA was employed as the template in profiling TCR beta VDJ and CDR3. In TCRdb, the reads were re-called with MiXCR into one record per CDR3 protein. The table lists hundreds of thousands of distinct CDR3 sequences, 65% to 80% of them singletons, with under 5% in the top ten.

This clonotype was obtained from a human donor in good health, serving as a control. Material for sequencing was sorted CD4+, CD8+, or CD8+CD57+ T cells (not recorded which) from PBMCs. The V and J genes are TRBV5-1 and TRBJ2-2, with 8 bases identical to TRBD1. The CDR3 loop is CASSLSQGARTGELFS. CDR3 DNA: TGCGCCAGCAGCTTGAGCCAGGGGGCGCGGACCGGGGAGCTGTTTTCT.